The TCR beta chain under discussion was sequenced for a study of blood T cell repertoires in COVID-19. Study at large: T cells, B-cell-depleted T cells, or PBMCs provided the cDNA or gDNA that served as material.

Authors' processing steps: Amplifying reference gene primers gave estimates of nucleated cell counts. Some clones are missing from TCRdb's copy, which holds only in-frame ones; the method was immunoSEQ multiplex PCR. The V and J calls and the clone size are those of that table, but D and trimming were determined from the DNA. The profile shows about 120,000 clones, about 79% of them singletons. V dropped 9 bases and J dropped 1 base, with 30 bases sitting between them. The CDR3 runs 19 residues. Germline lookup yields CDR1 MNHEY and CDR2 SMNVEV (reference sequence). This chain uses TRBV27 with TRBJ1-1, with D possibly TRBD1 on 5 matching bases. Sequences were obtained from peripheral blood. The source of this sequence is a woman older than 75 with acute or convalescent COVID-19. The CDR3 spells CASLQLAGSGGAQNTEAFF. As DNA, the CDR3 is TGTGCCAGTCTGCAGTTGGCAGGTTCAGGAGGGGCCCAGAACACTGAAGCTTTCTTT.